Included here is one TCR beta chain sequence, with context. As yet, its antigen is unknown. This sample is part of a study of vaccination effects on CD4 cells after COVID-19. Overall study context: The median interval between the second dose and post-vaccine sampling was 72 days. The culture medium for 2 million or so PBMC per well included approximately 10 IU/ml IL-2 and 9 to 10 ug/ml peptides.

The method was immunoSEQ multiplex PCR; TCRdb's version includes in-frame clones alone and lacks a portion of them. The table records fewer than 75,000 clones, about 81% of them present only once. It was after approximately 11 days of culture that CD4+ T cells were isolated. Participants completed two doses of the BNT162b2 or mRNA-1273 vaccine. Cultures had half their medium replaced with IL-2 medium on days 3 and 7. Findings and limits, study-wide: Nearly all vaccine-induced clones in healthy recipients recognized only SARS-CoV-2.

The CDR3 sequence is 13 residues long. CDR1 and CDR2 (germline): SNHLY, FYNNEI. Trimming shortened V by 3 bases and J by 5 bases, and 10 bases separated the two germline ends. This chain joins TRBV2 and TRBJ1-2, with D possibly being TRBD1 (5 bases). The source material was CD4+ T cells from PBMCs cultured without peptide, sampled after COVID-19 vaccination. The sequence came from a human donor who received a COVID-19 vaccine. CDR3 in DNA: TGTGCCAGCAGTGATGTACAGGAATATGGCTACACCTTC. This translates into CASSDVQEYGYTF.